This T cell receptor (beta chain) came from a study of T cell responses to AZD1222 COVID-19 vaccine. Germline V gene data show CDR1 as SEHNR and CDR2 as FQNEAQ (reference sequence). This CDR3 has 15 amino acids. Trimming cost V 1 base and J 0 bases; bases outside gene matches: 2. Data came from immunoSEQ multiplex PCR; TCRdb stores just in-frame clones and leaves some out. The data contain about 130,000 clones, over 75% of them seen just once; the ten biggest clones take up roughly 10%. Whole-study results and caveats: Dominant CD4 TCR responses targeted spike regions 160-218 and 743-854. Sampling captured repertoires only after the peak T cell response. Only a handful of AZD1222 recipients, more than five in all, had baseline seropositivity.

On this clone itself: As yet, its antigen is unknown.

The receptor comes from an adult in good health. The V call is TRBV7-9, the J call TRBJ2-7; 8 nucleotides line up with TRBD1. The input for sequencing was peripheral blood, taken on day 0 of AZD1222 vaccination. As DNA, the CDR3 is TGTGCCAGCAGCTTAGGACAGGGGAGCTCCTACGAGCAGTACTTC. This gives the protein CASSLGQGSSYEQYF.